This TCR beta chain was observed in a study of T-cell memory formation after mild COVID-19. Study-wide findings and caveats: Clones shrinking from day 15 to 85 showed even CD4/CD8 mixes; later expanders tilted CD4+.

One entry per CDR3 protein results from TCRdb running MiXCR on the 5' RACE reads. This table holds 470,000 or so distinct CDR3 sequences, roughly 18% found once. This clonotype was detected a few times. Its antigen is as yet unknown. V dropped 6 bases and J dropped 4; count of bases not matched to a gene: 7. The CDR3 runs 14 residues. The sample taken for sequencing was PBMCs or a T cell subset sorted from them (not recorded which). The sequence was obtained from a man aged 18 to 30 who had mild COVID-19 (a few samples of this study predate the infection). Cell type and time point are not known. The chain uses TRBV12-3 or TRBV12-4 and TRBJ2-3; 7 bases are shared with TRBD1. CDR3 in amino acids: CASRRQGWADTQYF. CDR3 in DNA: TGTGCCAGCAGGCGACAGGGATGGGCAGATACGCAGTATTTT.